The clone carrying this TCR beta chain showed up many times. Antigen specificity is unknown. Unique molecular identifiers were affixed to single, distinct cDNA molecules. TCRdb itself ran the 5' RACE reads through MiXCR, one entry per CDR3 protein. Of fewer than 95,000 distinct CDR3 sequences listed, around 17% are singletons. The data stem from a study of early T cells in non-severe SARS-CoV-2 infection. Study-level information: RNA in bulk from unsorted whole blood was sequenced, and chains were unpaired. Study conclusions and caveats: There was a bias toward anti-spike CD8 responses in VDJdb matching, which missed private and CD4 specificities.

This CDR3 spans 16 amino acids. Germline V gene sequence: CDR1 SGDLS, CDR2 YYNGEE. The V and J ends lost 1 base and 8 bases respectively, with 19 bases between them. The chain employs TRBV9 and TRBJ2-1, with D possibly being TRBD2 (6 bases). The origin of this receptor is an adult who was a healthcare worker with PCR-confirmed SARS-CoV-2 infection or an uninfected control (not recorded which). This sample comprised whole blood, obtained at baseline. The CDR3 nucleotides are TGTGCCAGCAGCGTATCGCCCAGCGCCAGCGGGCATGAGCAGTTCTTC. This translates into CASSVSPSASGHEQFF.